This TCR beta chain came from a study of cytotoxic CD8 clonotypes in ibrutinib-treated CLL. Comments on this clone: The antigen remains undetermined.

J gave up 2 bases and V 1 base, and 4 bases lay outside the gene matches. Germline CDR1 and CDR2: LNHDA and SQIVND (reference sequence). CDR3 length equals 15 residues. Investigators sought sequencing depths of between 1 in 200,000 and 1 in 1 million T cells. Using immunoSEQ multiplex PCR, the repertoire was profiled, and TCRdb retains in-frame clones only, with some absent. This sample has roughly 150,000 clones, with about 80% found just once. Regarding the study as a whole: Public clonotypes occurred uncommonly; on treatment, they contracted or remained stable. Measured clonality at baseline was greater than in age-matched healthy donors and tracked with circulating CD8+ T-cell counts.

The sequence was obtained from a human donor with chronic lymphocytic leukemia. This chain uses TRBV19 with TRBJ1-2; 7 bases match TRBD1. Here the sequenced sample was PBMCs, taken after 24 months of ibrutinib treatment. The CDR3 reads CASSIAGRGNYGYTF. CDR3 coding DNA: TGTGCCAGTAGTATAGCTGGCAGGGGGAACTATGGCTACACCTTC.